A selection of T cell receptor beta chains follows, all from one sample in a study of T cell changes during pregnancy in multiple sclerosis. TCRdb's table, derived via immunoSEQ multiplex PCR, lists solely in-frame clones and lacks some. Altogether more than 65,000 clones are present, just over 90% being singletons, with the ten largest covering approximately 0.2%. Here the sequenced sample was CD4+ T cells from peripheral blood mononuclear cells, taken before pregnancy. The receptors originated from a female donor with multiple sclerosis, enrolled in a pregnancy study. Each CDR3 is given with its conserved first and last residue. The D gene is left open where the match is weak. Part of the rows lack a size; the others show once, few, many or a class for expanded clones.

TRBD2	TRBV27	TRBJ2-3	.	TGTGCCAGCAGTCTCCTGACTAGCGGGATCTCAGATACGCAGTATTTT	CASSLLTSGISDTQYF
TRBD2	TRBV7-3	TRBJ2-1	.	TGTGCCAGCAGCTTAATATCTAGCGGGATGAATGAGCAGTTCTTC	CASSLISSGMNEQFF
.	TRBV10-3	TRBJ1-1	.	TGTGCCATCAGTGAGAGAGTCCTTCTTAGAACAGGGCTGAACACTGAAGCTTTCTTT	CAISERVLLRTGLNTEAFF
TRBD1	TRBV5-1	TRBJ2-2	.	TGCGCCAGCAGCCTCAGCGGGACAGGGAGCGCCGGGGAGCTGTTTTTT	CASSLSGTGSAGELFF
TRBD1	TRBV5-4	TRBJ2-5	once	TGTGCCAGCAGCTTGGCGGGACAGGGTGGTTGGTCCCAGTACTTC	CASSLAGQGGWSQYF
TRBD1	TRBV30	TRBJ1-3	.	TGTGCCTGGAGTGCCGACAGGGTCTCTGGAAACACCATATATTTT	CAWSADRVSGNTIYF
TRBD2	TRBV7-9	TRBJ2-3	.	TGTGCCAGCAGCTTAAATAGCGGGGGAAGCACAGATACGCAGTATTTT	CASSLNSGGSTDTQYF
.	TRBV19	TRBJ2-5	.	TGTGCCAGTAGTCCCCGAGGCGGGGAGGAGACCCAGTACTTC	CASSPRGGEETQYF
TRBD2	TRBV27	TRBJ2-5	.	TGTGCCAGCAGTTGGGGCGGGGGAAGCGAGACCCAGTACTTC	CASSWGGGSETQYF
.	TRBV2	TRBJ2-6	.	TGTGCCAGCAGTGAAAGGGTAGCGGTTGCTGGGGCCAACGTCCTGACTTTC	CASSERVAVAGANVLTF
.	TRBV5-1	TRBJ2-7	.	TGCGCCAGCAGCTTGGCCCCCTGGCAGGGCCGGAACGAGCAGTACTTC	CASSLAPWQGRNEQYF
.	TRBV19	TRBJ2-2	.	TGTGCCAGTAGTATCCGGGGGAACACCGGGGAGCTGTTTTTT	CASSIRGNTGELFF
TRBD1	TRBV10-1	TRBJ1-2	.	TGCGCCAGCAGGATCCCAGGGGGATCCGCTACCCACTATGGCTACACCTTC	CASRIPGGSATHYGYTF
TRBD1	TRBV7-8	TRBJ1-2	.	TGTGCCAGCAGCTCGGGGGCAGGGGGCAACTGGGGCGGCTACACCTTC	CASSSGAGGNWGGYTF
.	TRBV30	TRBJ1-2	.	TGTGCCTGGAGTGTACGATCAGGGTTGGCCTATGGCTACACCTTC	CAWSVRSGLAYGYTF
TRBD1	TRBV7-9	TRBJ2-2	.	TGTGCCAGCAGGCGAGGATGGACAGGGGGCAACACCGGGGAGCTGTTTTTT	CASRRGWTGGNTGELFF
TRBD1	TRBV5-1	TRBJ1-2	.	TGCGCCAGCAGGACGGACAGGGGCATCTATGGCTACACCTTC	CASRTDRGIYGYTF
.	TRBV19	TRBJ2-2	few	TGTGCCAGTACCCAGGTGGACACCGGGGAGCTGTTTTTT	CASTQVDTGELFF
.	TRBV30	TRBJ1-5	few	TGTGCCTGGAGTGTAGGTCCGCGGGTTGGAGAGCCCCAGCATTTT	CAWSVGPRVGEPQHF
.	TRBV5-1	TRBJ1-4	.	TGCGCCAGCAGCTGGAGTACAGGGTTCGGTGAAAAACTGTTTTTT	CASSWSTGFGEKLFF
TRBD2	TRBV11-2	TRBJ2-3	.	TGTGCCAGCACTCGGGGACTAGCGAACACAGATACGCAGTATTTT	CASTRGLANTDTQYF
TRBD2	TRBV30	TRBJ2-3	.	TGTGCCTGGCGGGTAGCGGGGAGCACAGATACGCAGTATTTT	CAWRVAGSTDTQYF
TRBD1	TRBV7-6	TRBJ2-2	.	TGTGCCAGCAGCCCAAGAGGACAGGGGCACACCGGGGAGCTGTTTTTT	CASSPRGQGHTGELFF
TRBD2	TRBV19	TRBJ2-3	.	TGTGCCAGTAGTATAGAAGTTCGACTAGCGGGATACGATACGCAGTATTTT	CASSIEVRLAGYDTQYF
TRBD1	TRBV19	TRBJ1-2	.	TGTGCCAGTAGTGTCCGGGACAGGGCCCTTGGCTACACCTTC	CASSVRDRALGYTF
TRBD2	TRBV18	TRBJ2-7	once	TGTGCCAGCTCACCAAAGACAGGGGGAAGTAGCGGGAGGGCTAGCTACGAGCAGTACTTC	CASSPKTGGSSGRASYEQYF
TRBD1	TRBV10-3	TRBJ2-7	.	TGTGCCATCAGCCTGGGACAGGGGGACTCCTACGAGCAGTACTTC	CAISLGQGDSYEQYF
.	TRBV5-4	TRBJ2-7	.	TGTGCCAGCAGCCCCGGTGGCAGGGCCCACGAGCAGTACTTC	CASSPGGRAHEQYF
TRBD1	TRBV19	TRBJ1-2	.	TGTGCCAGTAGTATGGGACCGGGACAGACTGGTTTGGGAGTCTACACCTTC	CASSMGPGQTGLGVYTF
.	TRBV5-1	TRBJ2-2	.	TGCGCCAGCAGCTTGGGAGGCAGAAACACCGGGGAGCTGTTTTTT	CASSLGGRNTGELFF
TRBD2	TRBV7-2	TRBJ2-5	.	TGTGCCAGCAGCTTAGTCGGGACGGGGGGGGAGACCCAGTACTTC	CASSLVGTGGETQYF
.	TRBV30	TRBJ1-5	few	TGTGCCTGGGGGGCCAGGGGCAATCAGCCCCAGCATTTT	CAWGARGNQPQHF
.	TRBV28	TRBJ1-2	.	TGTGCCAGCTACAGCTCCTATGGCTACACCTTC	CASYSSYGYTF
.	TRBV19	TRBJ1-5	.	TGTGCCAGTAGTACACGGGTAGCTCAGCCCCAGCATTTT	CASSTRVAQPQHF
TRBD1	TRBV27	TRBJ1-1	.	TGTGCCAGCAGTCCCCGTGGGGGGACAGCCCGTAATGAAGCTTTCTTT	CASSPRGGTARNEAFF
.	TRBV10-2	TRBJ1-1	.	TGCGCCAGCAGCTACGGGAGGGTGATTACTGAAGCTTTCTTT	CASSYGRVITEAFF
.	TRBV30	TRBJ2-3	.	TGTGCCTGGATGCAAGGGGGCGGGAGGAACGTGGATACGCAGTATTTT	CAWMQGGGRNVDTQYF
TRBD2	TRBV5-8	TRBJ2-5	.	TGTGCCAGCAGCATGGGACTAGCGGGATTGGAGACCCAGTACTTC	CASSMGLAGLETQYF
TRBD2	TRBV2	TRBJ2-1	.	TGTGCCAGCAGGGAGGGAGCTAGCGGGGGTGAGCAGTTCTTC	CASREGASGGEQFF
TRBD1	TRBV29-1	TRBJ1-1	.	TGCAGCGTCAAAAGGGGGGGACAGGGTAGTGAAGCTTTCTTT	CSVKRGGQGSEAFF
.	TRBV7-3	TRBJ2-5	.	TGTGCCAGCAGCCGCGGGGCCCAAGAGACCCAGTACTTC	CASSRGAQETQYF
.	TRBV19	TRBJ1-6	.	TGTGCCAGTAACACAGGGAGCTCCTATAATTCACCCCTCCACTTT	CASNTGSSYNSPLHF
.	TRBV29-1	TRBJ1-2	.	TGCAGCTCAGCCGGGGATCCTAACTATGGCTACACCTTC	CSSAGDPNYGYTF
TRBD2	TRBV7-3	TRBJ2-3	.	TGTGCCAGCAGCTTACGAGGTAGCGGGGGAATGGATACGCAGTATTTT	CASSLRGSGGMDTQYF
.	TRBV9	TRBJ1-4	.	TGTGCCAGCAGCACCGGACAGAGTAATGAAAAACTGTTTTTT	CASSTGQSNEKLFF
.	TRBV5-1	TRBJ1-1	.	TGCGCCAGCAGCTCTCAGGGAAGGGGCACTGAAGCTTTCTTT	CASSSQGRGTEAFF
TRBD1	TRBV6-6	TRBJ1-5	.	TGTGCCAGCAGCAACCGCCTAGGACAGGGGAATCAGCCCCAGCATTTT	CASSNRLGQGNQPQHF
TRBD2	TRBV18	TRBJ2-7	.	TGTGCCAGCTCACCAGAGGCGGGGGGGCCGTGGGAGCAGTACTTC	CASSPEAGGPWEQYF
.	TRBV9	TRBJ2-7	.	TGTGCCAGCAGCGTAGAGGGGTACTACGAGCAGTACTTC	CASSVEGYYEQYF
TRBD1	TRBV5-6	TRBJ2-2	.	TGTGCCAGCAGCTTCGGGACAGGAGGAACCGGGGAGCTGTTTTTT	CASSFGTGGTGELFF
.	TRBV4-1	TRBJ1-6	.	TGCGCCAGCAGCCAGCAGGGCTTCTATTCACCCCTCCACTTT	CASSQQGFYSPLHF
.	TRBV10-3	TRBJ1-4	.	TGTGCCATCAGTGGACTTCCAGGGGCGGGTGAAAAACTGTTTTTT	CAISGLPGAGEKLFF
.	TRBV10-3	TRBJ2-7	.	TGTGCCATCAGTGAGCAGGGCTACTCCTACGAGCAGTACTTC	CAISEQGYSYEQYF
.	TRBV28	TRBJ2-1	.	TGTGCCAGCTGCGGGGCAAGCGGTCCATGGACCTACAATGAGCAGTTCTTC	CASCGASGPWTYNEQFF
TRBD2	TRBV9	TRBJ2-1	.	TGTGCCAGCAGCGTCCGACTAGCGGGACTGAATGAGCAGTTCTTC	CASSVRLAGLNEQFF
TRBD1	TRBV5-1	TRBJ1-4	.	TGCGCCAGCAGCTTGGAGGGGACAGGGAATGAAAAACTGTTTTTT	CASSLEGTGNEKLFF
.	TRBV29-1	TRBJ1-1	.	TGCAGCGTTGAGAGGGAAATGAACACTGAAGCTTTCTTT	CSVEREMNTEAFF
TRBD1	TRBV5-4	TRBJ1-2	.	TGTGCCAGCAGCTTGATGGGACAGGGGCGCTATGGCTACACCTTC	CASSLMGQGRYGYTF
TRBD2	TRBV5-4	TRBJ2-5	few	TGTGCCAGCAGCCTGGGACTAGCGGGGGGTCGGGAGACCCAGTACTTC	CASSLGLAGGRETQYF